This T cell receptor beta chain originates from a study of shared clonotypes between healthy human individuals. Clones were read by immunoSEQ multiplex PCR, and TCRdb kept only the in-frame ones, dropping some. This table holds about 520,000 clones, 65% to 85% found once. Every donor, a Caucasian adult, lived in Nashville, Tennessee. Germline V gives CDR1 SGHVS, CDR2 FQNEAQ. There are 16 residues in the CDR3. On this clone itself: A much bigger clone sits one base away, suggesting this may be a read error. This same CDR3 is encoded by further DNA sequences in the sample.

This chain connects TRBV7-8 to TRBJ2-2; D gene unclear. The clonotype comes from a woman in her thirties or forties in good health. Some clones in this sample may be carry-over from other donors' samples. The sample was PBMCs. CDR3 protein: CASSTRTALNTGELFF. CDR3 in DNA: TGTGCCAGCAGCACACGGACGGCGCTGAACACCGGTGAGCTGTTTTTT.